This T cell receptor beta chain was recorded in a study of blood T cells in healthy people across ages. Primers used in a second PCR of roughly 6 to 11 cycles were a sample-barcoded 5' primer and a J-beta primer mix. TCRdb re-called the 5' RACE reads through MiXCR, storing one row per CDR3 protein. The sample has about 1.6 million distinct CDR3 sequences; roughly 32% are singletons. Germline V CDR1 and CDR2: LGHDT, YNNKEL (reference sequence). CDR3 length: 18 residues. This clonotype was counted once. An end of the junction does not agree with germline; a read error may underlie this. What was sequenced was blood. This chain uses TRBV3-1 with TRBJ2-5; weak D call: TRBD2 (7 bases). The J call is uncertain, as TRBJ2-7 better fits the DNA end. This clonotype was sampled from a young woman in good health. The CDR3 region has the DNA TGTGCCAGTAGCCAAGATGAAGGGGGGGACTACCAATACTACGAGCAGTACTTC. Encoded protein: CASSQDEGGDYQYYEQYF.